This TCR beta chain was sequenced during a study of blood T cell repertoires in COVID-19. Overall study: T cells, B-cell-depleted T cells, or PBMCs provided the cDNA or gDNA that served as material.

Per the original methods: Reference gene primer amplification gave nucleated cell count estimates. This table comes from immunoSEQ multiplex PCR, and its TCRdb copy is limited to in-frame clones, with some not included. V, J and clone size are those of that table, while D and trimming were read from the DNA. This sample has 470,000 or so clones, with nearly 90% found just once. Participant ages covered about 18 to 89 years across some 25 US areas. Clinical history reported by participants formed the basis on which cohorts were assigned. This TCR was sampled from a woman younger than 30 with acute COVID-19. The specimen sequenced was PBMCs or T cells enriched from blood (not recorded which).

CDR3 DNA: TGCGCCAGCAGCCAAGACTTACCTTTGAGTTTGAACACTGAAGCTTTCTTT. Amino acid sequence: CASSQDLPLSLNTEAFF. The rearrangement links TRBV4-3 to TRBJ1-1, with D unclear. CDR3 length equals 17 residues. Trimming cost V 0 bases and J 0 bases, with 14 bases left between them. CDR1 and CDR2 (germline): LGHNA, YSLEER.